What follows is one TCR beta chain and its context. Clones were read by immunoSEQ multiplex PCR, and TCRdb kept only the in-frame ones, dropping some. The table includes 90,000 to 120,000 clones, 80% to 95% detected once. This sample is part of a study of OX40 agonist ivuxolimab in advanced cancers. Overall study: The study treated patients with ivuxolimab, an agonistic anti-OX40 (CD134) antibody. The dose of intravenous ivuxolimab that patients received every 2 weeks ranged from 0.01 to 10 mg/kg.

Trimming removed 6 bases at V and 0 bases at J, with 8 bases between. The germline gives CDR1 MNHNY, CDR2 SVGAGI (reference sequence). The CDR3 totals 13 residues. Material: CD4+ or CD8+ T cells sorted from blood, obtained in a trial of the OX40 agonist ivuxolimab. The chain has TRBV6-6 and TRBJ1-1; D uncertain. The TCR originated in an adult with an advanced solid tumor such as melanoma, head and neck, liver or kidney cancer. CDR3 coding DNA: TGTGCCAGCAGGGAAACCATGAACACTGAAGCTTTCTTT. This translates into CASRETMNTEAFF.